These T cell receptor beta chains were read from a single sample in a study of T cells in Graves' hyperthyroidism and ophthalmopathy. TCRdb ran MiXCR on the multiplex PCR reads and lists one entry per CDR3 protein. The sample has about 96,000 distinct CDR3 sequences, about 51% seen once. What was sequenced was blood. All receptors come from a woman between 35 and 50 years old with Graves' hyperthyroidism. CDR3s include the opening cysteine and the closing phenylalanine or tryptophan. D genes are given only for firm matches. Clone size is shown for a subset of rows, as once, few, many or a class of expanded clone.

clone_size: many; j_call: TRBJ2-7; d_call: TRBD2; v_call: TRBV29-1; cdr3_aa: CSVGTSGRSWEQYF; cdr3_nt: TGCAGCGTCGGGACTAGCGGGAGGTCATGGGAGCAGTACTTC
clone_size: NA; j_call: TRBJ1-6; d_call: TRBD1; v_call: TRBV10-3; cdr3_aa: CAIRGQGFYNSPLHF; cdr3_nt: TGTGCCATCAGGGGACAGGGGTTCTACAATTCACCCCTCCACTTT
clone_size: NA; j_call: TRBJ2-5; d_call: NA; v_call: TRBV5-1; cdr3_aa: CASSMPGAQYF; cdr3_nt: TGCGCCAGCAGCATGCCAGGGGCCCAGTACTTC
clone_size: many; j_call: TRBJ2-5; d_call: NA; v_call: TRBV6-2/TRBV6-3; cdr3_aa: CASNRGETQYF; cdr3_nt: TGTGCCAGCAATCGGGGGGAGACCCAGTACTTC
clone_size: NA; j_call: TRBJ1-3; d_call: TRBD1; v_call: TRBV10-3; cdr3_aa: CAISSRGKDYGYTIYF; cdr3_nt: TGTGCCATCAGCAGCAGGGGGAAGGACTATGGCTACACCATATATTTT
clone_size: NA; j_call: TRBJ1-1; d_call: TRBD1; v_call: TRBV7-9; cdr3_aa: CASSFLGDRVAFF; cdr3_nt: TGTGCCAGCAGCTTCCTAGGGGACAGGGTGGCTTTCTTT
clone_size: many; j_call: TRBJ2-7; d_call: NA; v_call: TRBV19; cdr3_aa: CASSSQMQVYEQYF; cdr3_nt: TGTGCCAGTAGTTCCCAGATGCAAGTCTACGAGCAGTACTTC
clone_size: many; j_call: TRBJ2-3; d_call: NA; v_call: TRBV7-9; cdr3_aa: CASSGGGGADTQYF; cdr3_nt: TGTGCCAGCAGCGGCGGAGGAGGGGCTGATACGCAGTATTTT
clone_size: many; j_call: TRBJ2-5; d_call: TRBD2; v_call: TRBV20-1; cdr3_aa: CSARVGGRAPETQYF; cdr3_nt: TGCAGTGCTAGAGTAGGCGGGAGGGCCCCTGAGACCCAGTACTTC
clone_size: NA; j_call: TRBJ1-4; d_call: NA; v_call: TRBV20-1; cdr3_aa: CSAGELDEKLFF; cdr3_nt: TGCAGTGCTGGGGAGTTGGATGAAAAACTGTTTTTT
clone_size: many; j_call: TRBJ1-1; d_call: NA; v_call: TRBV7-2; cdr3_aa: CASSQGYRANTEAFF; cdr3_nt: TGTGCCAGCAGTCAAGGATACAGGGCGAACACTGAAGCTTTCTTT
clone_size: NA; j_call: TRBJ1-4; d_call: TRBD1; v_call: TRBV29-1; cdr3_aa: CSTTGSYEKLFF; cdr3_nt: TGCAGCACGACAGGGTCCTATGAAAAACTGTTTTTT
clone_size: NA; j_call: TRBJ2-7; d_call: NA; v_call: TRBV7-9; cdr3_aa: CASSPDGHGDYEQYF; cdr3_nt: TGTGCCAGCAGCCCCGACGGGCACGGGGACTACGAGCAGTACTTC
clone_size: NA; j_call: TRBJ2-6; d_call: TRBD1; v_call: TRBV15; cdr3_aa: CASSKGQGASGAYVLTF; cdr3_nt: TGTGCCAGCAGCAAGGGACAGGGGGCTTCTGGGGCCTACGTCCTGACTTTC
clone_size: NA; j_call: TRBJ2-7; d_call: TRBD2; v_call: TRBV7-8; cdr3_aa: CASSLLRLAEQYF; cdr3_nt: TGTGCCAGCAGCTTACTTAGACTAGCCGAGCAGTACTTC
clone_size: many; j_call: TRBJ2-7; d_call: NA; v_call: TRBV5-1; cdr3_aa: CASSSTGNHEQYF; cdr3_nt: TGCGCCAGCAGCAGTACAGGGAACCACGAGCAGTACTTC
clone_size: NA; j_call: TRBJ1-4; d_call: TRBD1; v_call: TRBV7-2; cdr3_aa: CASSLGDRGNEKLFF; cdr3_nt: TGTGCCAGCAGCTTAGGGGACAGGGGTAATGAAAAACTGTTTTTT
clone_size: NA; j_call: TRBJ1-2; d_call: NA; v_call: TRBV29-1; cdr3_aa: CSSGDHYGYTF; cdr3_nt: TGCAGCTCGGGGGACCACTATGGCTACACCTTC
clone_size: NA; j_call: TRBJ1-5; d_call: TRBD1; v_call: TRBV20-1; cdr3_aa: CSASSGTANQPQHF; cdr3_nt: TGCAGTGCTAGTTCCGGGACAGCGAATCAGCCCCAGCATTTT
clone_size: many; j_call: TRBJ2-2; d_call: NA; v_call: TRBV20-1; cdr3_aa: CSAGSGALTGELFF; cdr3_nt: TGCAGTGCTGGGAGCGGAGCTCTTACCGGGGAGCTGTTTTTT
clone_size: NA; j_call: TRBJ1-1; d_call: NA; v_call: TRBV28; cdr3_aa: CASSLPGLNTEAFF; cdr3_nt: TGTGCCAGCAGCCTTCCGGGGCTGAACACTGAAGCTTTCTTT
clone_size: NA; j_call: TRBJ2-5; d_call: NA; v_call: TRBV9; cdr3_aa: CASRVGRIVYQETQYF; cdr3_nt: TGCGCCAGCCGCGTAGGAAGGATCGTTTACCAAGAGACCCAGTACTTC
clone_size: NA; j_call: TRBJ2-5; d_call: TRBD1; v_call: TRBV20-1; cdr3_aa: CSASGRDREETQYF; cdr3_nt: TGCAGTGCTAGTGGACGGGACAGAGAAGAGACCCAGTACTTC
clone_size: NA; j_call: TRBJ1-6; d_call: TRBD1; v_call: TRBV7-7; cdr3_aa: CASSLLSGQGASPLHF; cdr3_nt: TGTGCCAGCAGCCTCCTCTCGGGACAGGGGGCTTCACCCCTCCACTTT
clone_size: NA; j_call: TRBJ2-7; d_call: NA; v_call: TRBV6-1; cdr3_aa: CASGIGGLYEQYF; cdr3_nt: TGTGCCAGTGGGATAGGCGGTCTATACGAGCAGTACTTC
clone_size: once; j_call: TRBJ1-4; d_call: NA; v_call: TRBV29-1; cdr3_aa: CSVEGADSEKLFF; cdr3_nt: TGCAGCGTTGAGGGGGCGGATAGTGAAAAACTGTTTTTT
clone_size: few; j_call: TRBJ2-2; d_call: NA; v_call: TRBV12-3/TRBV12-4; cdr3_aa: CASSLRGKGVGELFF; cdr3_nt: TGTGCCAGCAGTTTACGGGGGAAGGGGGTGGGGGAGCTGTTTTTT
clone_size: NA; j_call: TRBJ1-2; d_call: NA; v_call: TRBV7-2; cdr3_aa: CASSSGGAHYGYTF; cdr3_nt: TGTGCCAGCAGCTCGGGGGGGGCACACTATGGCTACACCTTC
clone_size: few; j_call: TRBJ1-2; d_call: TRBD1; v_call: TRBV18; cdr3_aa: CASSPGQGRNYGYTF; cdr3_nt: TGTGCCAGCTCACCCGGACAGGGTAGGAACTATGGCTACACCTTC
clone_size: many; j_call: TRBJ1-5; d_call: NA; v_call: TRBV7-8; cdr3_aa: CASSTGPGEPQHF; cdr3_nt: TGTGCCAGCAGCACCGGCCCTGGGGAGCCCCAGCATTTT
clone_size: NA; j_call: TRBJ2-7; d_call: NA; v_call: TRBV20-1; cdr3_aa: CSARGQLNTGEQYF; cdr3_nt: TGCAGTGCTAGGGGCCAGCTGAACACCGGGGAGCAGTACTTC
clone_size: NA; j_call: TRBJ2-2; d_call: TRBD1; v_call: TRBV20-1; cdr3_aa: CSARQGTKAIGELFF; cdr3_nt: TGCAGTGCGAGACAGGGAACAAAAGCTATCGGGGAGCTGTTTTTT
clone_size: once; j_call: TRBJ1-3; d_call: NA; v_call: TRBV2; cdr3_aa: CASSERRAPNAIYF; cdr3_nt: TGTGCCAGCAGTGAACGACGAGCACCGAACGCCATATATTTT
clone_size: NA; j_call: TRBJ1-6; d_call: NA; v_call: TRBV7-8; cdr3_aa: CASSLGGGDSPLHF; cdr3_nt: TGTGCCAGCAGCTTAGGGGGCGGGGATTCACCCCTCCACTTT
clone_size: NA; j_call: TRBJ1-1; d_call: NA; v_call: TRBV2; cdr3_aa: CASRLTGYTEAFF; cdr3_nt: TGTGCCAGCAGACTCACAGGATACACTGAAGCTTTCTTT
clone_size: many; j_call: TRBJ2-5; d_call: TRBD2; v_call: TRBV2; cdr3_aa: CASSGGRAEGTQYF; cdr3_nt: TGTGCCAGCTCGGGGGGGAGGGCCGAGGGGACCCAGTACTTC
clone_size: many; j_call: TRBJ1-1; d_call: NA; v_call: TRBV12-3/TRBV12-4; cdr3_aa: CASSLGVSEAFF; cdr3_nt: TGTGCCAGCAGTTTAGGTGTCTCTGAAGCTTTCTTT
clone_size: NA; j_call: TRBJ2-5; d_call: TRBD2; v_call: TRBV20-1; cdr3_aa: CSASSSGRKGDETQYF; cdr3_nt: TGCAGTGCTAGTTCTAGCGGGAGAAAGGGGGACGAGACCCAGTACTTC
clone_size: few; j_call: TRBJ1-4; d_call: NA; v_call: TRBV9; cdr3_aa: CASRGEGAQLDEKLFF; cdr3_nt: TGTGCCAGCAGAGGTGAAGGGGCCCAGCTGGATGAAAAACTGTTTTTT
clone_size: NA; j_call: TRBJ2-6; d_call: NA; v_call: TRBV11-2; cdr3_aa: CASSLERAGIYVLTF; cdr3_nt: TGTGCCAGCAGCTTAGAGAGGGCGGGGATCTACGTCCTGACTTTC
clone_size: NA; j_call: TRBJ1-1; d_call: TRBD1; v_call: TRBV15; cdr3_aa: CATSTRGQGLNTEAFF; cdr3_nt: TGTGCCACCAGCACCCGAGGACAGGGACTGAACACTGAAGCTTTCTTT
clone_size: NA; j_call: TRBJ2-1; d_call: NA; v_call: TRBV20-1; cdr3_aa: CSAIPGPSVGEQFF; cdr3_nt: TGCAGTGCCATACCGGGACCATCTGTTGGTGAGCAGTTCTTC
clone_size: many; j_call: TRBJ2-6; d_call: NA; v_call: TRBV6-5; cdr3_aa: CASSPAVSGANVLTF; cdr3_nt: TGTGCCAGCTCACCCGCCGTCTCTGGGGCCAACGTCCTGACTTTC
clone_size: few; j_call: TRBJ2-1; d_call: NA; v_call: TRBV7-9; cdr3_aa: CASSPTDIRNEQFF; cdr3_nt: TGTGCCAGCAGCCCCACGGACATAAGGAATGAGCAGTTCTTC
clone_size: many; j_call: TRBJ2-7; d_call: NA; v_call: TRBV12-3/TRBV12-4; cdr3_aa: CASSINRGAYEQYF; cdr3_nt: TGTGCCAGCAGCATAAACCGGGGAGCCTACGAGCAGTACTTC
clone_size: many; j_call: TRBJ1-4; d_call: NA; v_call: TRBV4-1; cdr3_aa: CASSQDQQGREKLFF; cdr3_nt: TGCGCCAGCAGCCAAGACCAACAGGGCCGTGAAAAACTGTTTTTT
clone_size: many; j_call: TRBJ2-7; d_call: TRBD1; v_call: TRBV5-1; cdr3_aa: CASSSGQGTYEQYF; cdr3_nt: TGCGCCAGCAGCTCGGGACAGGGGACCTACGAGCAGTACTTC
clone_size: NA; j_call: TRBJ2-6; d_call: NA; v_call: TRBV10-3; cdr3_aa: CAIRGRLSGANVLTF; cdr3_nt: TGTGCCATCAGGGGACGGCTCTCTGGGGCCAACGTCCTGACTTTC
clone_size: NA; j_call: TRBJ2-3; d_call: NA; v_call: TRBV7-7; cdr3_aa: CASSLGQSSVYGTDTQYF; cdr3_nt: TGTGCCAGCAGCTTAGGACAAAGTAGCGTTTATGGCACAGATACGCAGTATTTT